What follows are 31 T cell receptor beta chains derived from one specimen sequenced in a study of blood T cell repertoires in COVID-19. Sequencing used immunoSEQ multiplex PCR; TCRdb keeps in-frame clones, though not all of them. The data hold about 180,000 clones, with 82% observed a single time. Sequences were obtained from peripheral blood. The receptors derive from a woman in her sixties or seventies with acute or convalescent COVID-19.

The rearrangement joins TRBV4-3 to TRBJ1-2; TRBD1 matches 8 bases. J lost 8 bases, V lost 1 base, and 12 bases had no gene match. CDR3 length equals 16 residues. Germline CDR1 and CDR2: LGHNA and YSLEER. CDR3 region: CASSQGPGQVLLGYTF. CDR3 sequence (DNA): TGCGCCAGCAGCCAAGGGCCGGGACAGGTGCTTTTGGGCTACACCTTC.

The chain carries TRBV10-3 and TRBJ2-7; D is ambiguous. The CDR3 is 16 amino acids. Germline V CDR1 and CDR2: ENHRY, SYGVKD. The V gene lost 0 bases and the J gene lost 2 bases, with 14 bases spanning the gap. The CDR3 sequence: CAISESVLRATYEQYF. CDR3 nucleotides: TGTGCCATCAGTGAGTCGGTGCTTAGAGCCACCTACGAGCAGTACTTC.

J is TRBJ1-1 and V is TRBV7-3; D uncertain. The germline gives CDR1 SGHTA, CDR2 FQGTGA. V was shortened by 3 bases and J by 9 bases, with 23 bases between the two germline ends. The CDR3 is made up of 16 amino acids. The CDR3 region has the DNA TGTGCCAGCAGCTTTAGTCTCGGTCCCCACCAAAGCCAAGCTTTCTTT. Translation gives CASSFSLGPHQSQAFF.

This rearrangement joins TRBV6-2 or TRBV6-3 to TRBJ1-1; D is uncertain. V was trimmed by 2 bases and J by 10 bases, leaving 17 bases between them. This CDR3 comprises 14 residues. Germline CDR1 is MNHEY and CDR2 is SVGEGT. The CDR3 DNA is TGTGCCAGCAGTTACGAGGTCCTAAGAGTGACAGCTTTCTTT. This gives the protein CASSYEVLRVTAFF.

V gene TRBV3-1 (or the pseudogene TRBV3-2) combines with J gene TRBJ1-1, with 9 bases matching TRBD1. Losses at the gene ends were 1 base for V and 11 bases for J; bases not matched to a gene: 5. CDR3 length equals 13 residues. Germline CDR1 LGHDT, CDR2 YNNKEL (reference sequence). The CDR3 bases are TGTGCCAGCAGCCAAGTACAGGGGGCGCAGGCTTTCTTT. Amino acid sequence: CASSQVQGAQAFF.

The J gene is TRBJ1-2, the V gene TRBV7-9, with D possibly being TRBD1 (5 bases). The V and J ends lost 5 bases and 2 bases respectively, with 12 bases between them. The CDR3 has 14 residues. Germline-derived CDR1 and CDR2 are SEHNR and FQNEAQ (reference sequence). The CDR3 spells CASSTRQLNYGYTF. DNA of the CDR3: TGTGCCAGCAGCACCCGACAGCTCAACTATGGCTACACCTTC.

The chain combines TRBV7-2 with TRBJ2-1; no reliable D call. Germline V lookup: CDR1 SGHTA, CDR2 FQGNSA. Trimming cost V 3 bases and J 10 bases, with 13 bases left between them. The CDR3 is 13 residues long. Here the CDR3 reads CASSLAPTNEQFF. The CDR3 DNA reads as TGTGCCAGCAGCTTGGCCCCCACTAACGAGCAGTTCTTC.

This clone occurred once. Other DNA sequences in the same sample also yield this CDR3. The chain recombines TRBV6-5 with TRBJ1-1; D is perhaps TRBD1 (6 bases). The germline V gene encodes CDR1 MNHEY and CDR2 SVGAGI. CDR3 size: 14 residues. V gave up 0 bases and J gave up 3 bases, with 8 bases separating them. This CDR3 reads CASSYSTGYTEAFF. The CDR3 DNA follows: TGTGCCAGCAGTTACTCGACAGGCTACACTGAAGCTTTCTTT.

This clone was found a few times. V and J are TRBV5-5 and TRBJ1-2; TRBD1 aligns across 7 bases. The CDR3 is made up of 13 amino acids. V shed 3 bases, J shed 4 bases, and the junction held 3 bases outside the gene matches. Germline V gene data show CDR1 as SGHKS and CDR2 as YYEKEE (reference sequence). In nucleotides, the CDR3 is TGTGCCAGCAGCTCCGACAGGGCCTATGGCTACACCTTC. Translation gives CASSSDRAYGYTF.

The chain uses TRBV7-6 and TRBJ2-3; the match to TRBD2 covers 8 bases. Per the germline V gene, CDR1 is SGHVS and CDR2 is FNYEAQ. The CDR3 loop spans 15 amino acids. V was clipped by 6 bases and J by 4 bases; unmatched bases: 9. The CDR3 protein is CASSLIAGFSDTQYF. The CDR3 region has the DNA TGTGCCAGCAGTTTGATAGCGGGGTTCTCAGATACGCAGTATTTT.

In this sample, this clone turned up a few times. The rearrangement uses TRBV30 and TRBJ1-6; possibly TRBD1 for D (6 bases). V was cut by 4 bases and J by 4 bases, with 8 bases left in between. The germline V gene has CDR1 GTSNPN and CDR2 SVGIG (reference sequence). The CDR3 covers 13 residues. The CDR3 DNA sequence: TGTGCCTGGACACAGGGTTATAATTCACCCCTCCACTTT. Encoded protein: CAWTQGYNSPLHF.

The chain employs TRBV2 and TRBJ1-4; D is possibly TRBD1 (5 bases). CDR1 is SNHLY and CDR2 is FYNNEI in the germline V gene. Trimming pared 5 bases from V and 8 bases from J, leaving 12 bases between. The CDR3 runs to 13 residues. The CDR3 DNA sequence: TGTGCCAGCAGTCAGGGAGGCAGGGAAAAACTGTTTTTT. Its protein product is CASSQGGREKLFF. Looking up the rest from reference TRBV2 and TRBJ1-4 gives the full variable domain: EPEVTQTPSHQVTQMGQEVILRCVPISNHLYFYWYRQILGQKVEFLVSFYNNEISEKSEIFDDQFSVERPDGSNFTLKIRSTKLEDSAMYFCASSQGGREKLFFGSGTQLSVL.

To note about this clone: One junction end disagrees with the germline gene, perhaps due to a read error. The V gene is TRBV28, the J gene TRBJ1-1; D may be TRBD1 (5 bases). This CDR3 is 14 amino acids long. The germline V gene encodes CDR1 MDHEN and CDR2 SYDVKM. For the CDR3, the DNA is TGTGCCAGCAGTCTATGGGAGGGGAGAACTGAAGCTTTCTTT. This translates into CASSLWEGRTEAFF. The full variable domain, completed using reference TRBV28 and TRBJ1-1, is DVKVTQSSRYLVKRTGEKVFLECVQDMDHENMFWYRQDPGLGLRLIYFSYDVKMKEKGDIPEGYSVSREKKERFSLILESASTNQTSMYLCASSLWEGRTEAFFGQGTRLTVV.

The chain combines TRBV7-2 with TRBJ2-3; tentative D call: TRBD2 (5 bases). From germline, CDR1 is SGHTA and CDR2 FQGNSA. V lost 1 base, J lost 3 bases, and 14 bases lay in between. CDR3 length: 16 residues. The CDR3 loop reads CASSLVVGGSTDTQYF. DNA for the CDR3: TGTGCCAGCAGCTTAGTGGTAGGCGGGTCAACAGATACGCAGTATTTT.

The rearrangement joins TRBV6-1 to TRBJ1-5; D is perhaps TRBD1 (5 bases). The CDR3 runs 13 residues. V was pared by 3 bases and J by 7 bases, with 10 bases between. In germline, CDR1 is MNHNS, CDR2 SASEGT. The CDR3 spells CASSDRDDQPQHF. CDR3 DNA sequence: TGTGCCAGCAGTGACAGGGATGACCAGCCCCAGCATTTT.

The V and J genes are TRBV7-2 and TRBJ1-6; unclear D gene. Trimming took 3 bases from V and 0 from J, leaving 15 bases between them. The CDR3 contains 18 residues. Germline V gives CDR1 SGHTA, CDR2 FQGNSA. CDR3 in DNA: TGTGCCAGCAGCTTCCCCTTGGAGCGAAGCTCCTATAATTCACCCCTCCACTTT. Protein: CASSFPLERSSYNSPLHF.

The V call is TRBV30, the J call TRBJ2-2; TRBD1 agrees at 9 bases. The CDR3 has 15 amino acids. Germline loops: CDR1 GTSNPN, CDR2 SVGIG (reference sequence). V shed 0 bases, J shed 6 bases, and the junction held 5 bases outside the gene matches. For the CDR3, the DNA is TGTGCCTGGAGTGTACGGACAGGGGAAGCCGGGGAGCTGTTTTTT. Residues: CAWSVRTGEAGELFF. Filled out from reference TRBV30 and TRBJ2-2, the complete variable domain reads SQTIHQWPATLVQPVGSPLSLECTVEGTSNPNLYWYRQAAGRGLQLLFYSVGIGQISSEVPQNLSASRPQDRQFILSSKKLLLSDSGFYLCAWSVRTGEAGELFFGEGSRLTVL.

The rearrangement links TRBV6-5 to TRBJ1-2; 7 positions match TRBD1. CDR3 length equals 14 residues. The V gene end was trimmed by 1 base and the J gene end by 3 bases; junction bases not matched to a gene: 2. Germline V gene lookup returns CDR1 MNHEY and CDR2 SVGAGI. The CDR3 nucleotides read TGTGCCAGCAGTTACTTCCAGGGGGACTATGGCTACACCTTC. This sequence encodes CASSYFQGDYGYTF.

V is TRBV7-2 and J is TRBJ2-7, with TRBD1 identical over 7 bases. Germline CDR1 and CDR2: SGHTA and FQGNSA. The CDR3 has 15 amino acids. Unmatched junction bases numbered 10, after V lost 3 bases and J lost 5 bases. The CDR3 here is CASSFKKGAINEQYF. CDR3 nucleotide sequence: TGTGCCAGCAGCTTCAAGAAGGGGGCAATAAACGAGCAGTACTTC.

The chain has TRBV7-2 and TRBJ1-2, with D tentatively TRBD1 (5 bases). Germline lookup yields CDR1 SGHTA and CDR2 FQGNSA. The V and J ends lost 5 bases and 4 bases respectively, with 11 bases between them. This CDR3 has 13 amino acids. Here the CDR3 DNA reads TGTGCCAGCAGCCTTAAGGACACCTATGGCTACACCTTC. Translating it yields CASSLKDTYGYTF.

The chain is built from TRBV28 and TRBJ1-2; D is perhaps TRBD1 (6 bases). The CDR3 extends over 17 amino acids. CDR1 and CDR2 (germline): MDHEN, SYDVKM. Trimming pared 6 bases from V and 6 bases from J, leaving 26 bases between. CDR3 sequence reads: CASRRGGGATEGNGYTF. The CDR3 region has the DNA TGTGCCAGCAGGAGGGGGGGAGGGGCCACAGAGGGGAATGGCTACACCTTC.

This chain uses TRBV27 with TRBJ2-2, with 7 bases lining up with TRBD2. V gave up 6 bases and J gave up 14 bases; unmatched junction bases: 9. The CDR3 sequence is 12 residues long. The V gene's germline CDR1 is MNHEY and CDR2 SMNVEV (reference sequence). CDR3 protein: CASRPPGLPLFF. The CDR3 bases are TGTGCCAGCAGACCTCCGGGACTACCTCTGTTTTTT.

The gene calls are TRBV29-1 and TRBJ2-3; the D is unclear. The CDR3 covers 11 residues. Germline V gene sequence: CDR1 SQVTM, CDR2 ANQGSEA. Trimming stripped 7 bases from V and 5 bases from J, with 10 bases between. In nucleotides, the CDR3 is TGCAGCGCCCTACGTGGAGATACGCAGTATTTT. Translation gives CSALRGDTQYF.

The genes are TRBV27 and TRBJ1-6, with 7 bases that match TRBD1. The CDR3 totals 15 residues. With V trimmed by 6 bases and J by 10 bases, 12 bases remained unmatched. Germline V gives CDR1 MNHEY, CDR2 SMNVEV (reference sequence). The CDR3 sequence: CASRLEGASGSPLHF. CDR3 in DNA: TGTGCCAGCAGACTGGAGGGGGCCTCGGGGTCACCCCTCCACTTT.

The chain uses TRBV3-1 (or the pseudogene TRBV3-2) and TRBJ2-7; weak D call: TRBD1 (5 bases). V lost 0 bases and J lost 2, with 14 bases in between. The CDR3 loop spans 16 amino acids. Germline V gives CDR1 LGHDT, CDR2 YNNKEL (reference sequence). The CDR3 is CASSQERQGLTYEQYF. CDR3 bases: TGTGCCAGCAGCCAAGAAAGGCAGGGTCTAACCTACGAGCAGTACTTC.

This sequence joins TRBV7-9 and TRBJ2-2, with 9 bases aligning to TRBD1. The V segment lost 3 bases and the J segment 2 bases; nucleotides outside the gene matches: 13. Germline CDR1 is SEHNR and CDR2 is FQNEAQ (reference sequence). This CDR3 is built from 19 residues. The CDR3 here is CASSFSTPDRGENTGELFF. CDR3 nucleotides: TGTGCCAGCAGCTTTTCTACCCCGGACAGGGGTGAAAACACCGGGGAGCTGTTTTTT.

J is TRBJ2-7 and V is TRBV6-5; D might be TRBD1 (6 bases). Germline CDR1 is MNHEY and CDR2 is SVGAGI. The ends were cut back, 2 bases at V and 6 bases at J, with 17 bases in the middle. The CDR3 consists of 15 residues. The CDR3 DNA is TGTGCCAGCAGTTACATGGGGGCACCGGGAAGCGAGCAGTACTTC. Translating gives CASSYMGAPGSEQYF.

The rearrangement joins TRBV7-9 to TRBJ1-1, with 10 positions matching TRBD1. CDR1 SEHNR and CDR2 FQNEAQ come from the germline V gene (reference sequence). The CDR3 covers 14 residues. The trim removed 5 bases at V and 3 bases at J, leaving 3 bases unmatched. CDR3 nucleotide sequence: TGTGCCAGCAGCGCGGGGACAGGGGACACTGAAGCTTTCTTT. It yields the protein CASSAGTGDTEAFF.

This chain connects TRBV6-6 to TRBJ1-1; possibly TRBD1 for D (6 bases). V was shortened by 5 bases and J by 5 bases, with 12 bases between the two germline ends. CDR1 and CDR2 from the germline V gene are MNHNY and SVGAGI (reference sequence). CDR3 length: 13 amino acids. CDR3 nucleotides: TGTGCCAGCAGTATGGGGAGGGGGACTGAAGCTTTCTTT. It specifies CASSMGRGTEAFF.

The V call is TRBV10-3, the J call TRBJ2-7; a possible D gene is TRBD1 (5 bases). Per germline, CDR1 ENHRY and CDR2 SYGVKD. The CDR3 consists of 12 residues. V lost 6 bases and J lost 2, with 8 bases in between. CDR3: CAIREQAYEQYF. In DNA, the CDR3 is TGTGCCATCAGGGAACAGGCCTACGAGCAGTACTTC.

This clone was seen only a few times. The J gene is TRBJ2-1, the V gene TRBV11-3; 11 bases agree with TRBD2. CDR1 SGHNT and CDR2 YENEEA come from the germline V gene. With 0 bases clipped from V and 6 bases from J, the junction kept 4 bases outside the gene matches. This CDR3 contains 16 residues. The CDR3 nucleotides read TGTGCCAGCAGCTTAGAGTCTAGCGGGGGGAGCAATGAGCAGTTCTTC. Residues: CASSLESSGGSNEQFF.